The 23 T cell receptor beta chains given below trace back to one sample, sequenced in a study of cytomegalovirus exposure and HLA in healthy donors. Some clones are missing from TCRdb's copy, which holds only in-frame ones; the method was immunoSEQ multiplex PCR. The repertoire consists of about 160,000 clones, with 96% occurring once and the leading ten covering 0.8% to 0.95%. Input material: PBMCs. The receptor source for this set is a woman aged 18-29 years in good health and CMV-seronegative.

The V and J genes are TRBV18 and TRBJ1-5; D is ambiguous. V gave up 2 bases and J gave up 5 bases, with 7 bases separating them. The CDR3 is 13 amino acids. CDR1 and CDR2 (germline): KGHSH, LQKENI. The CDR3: CASSPGPYQPQHF. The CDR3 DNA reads TGTGCCAGCTCACCAGGCCCTTATCAGCCCCAGCATTTT.

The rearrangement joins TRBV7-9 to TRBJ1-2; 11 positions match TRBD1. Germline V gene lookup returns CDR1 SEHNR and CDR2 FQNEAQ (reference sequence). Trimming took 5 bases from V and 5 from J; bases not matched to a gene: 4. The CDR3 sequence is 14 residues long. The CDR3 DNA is TGTGCCAGCAGCCGGACAGGGGGCGCGTATGGCTACACCTTC. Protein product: CASSRTGGAYGYTF.

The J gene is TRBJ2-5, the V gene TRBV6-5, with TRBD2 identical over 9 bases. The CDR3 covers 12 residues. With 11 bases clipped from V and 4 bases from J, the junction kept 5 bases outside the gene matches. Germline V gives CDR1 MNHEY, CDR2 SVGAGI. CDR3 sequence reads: CAAGGGGETQYF. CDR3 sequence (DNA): TGTGCCGCGGGAGGGGGCGGAGAGACCCAGTACTTC.

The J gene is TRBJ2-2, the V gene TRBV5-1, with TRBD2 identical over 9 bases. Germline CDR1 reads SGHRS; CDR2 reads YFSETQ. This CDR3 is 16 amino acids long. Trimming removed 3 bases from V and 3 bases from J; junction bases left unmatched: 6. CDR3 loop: CASSSLSGGDTGELFF. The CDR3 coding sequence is TGCGCCAGCAGCTCTCTTAGCGGGGGTGACACCGGGGAGCTGTTTTTT. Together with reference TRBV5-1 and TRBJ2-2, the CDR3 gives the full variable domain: KAGVTQTPRYLIKTRGQQVTLSCSPISGHRSVSWYQQTPGQGLQFLFEYFSETQRNKGNFPGRFSGRQFSNSRSEMNVSTLELGDSALYLCASSSLSGGDTGELFFGEGSRLTVL.

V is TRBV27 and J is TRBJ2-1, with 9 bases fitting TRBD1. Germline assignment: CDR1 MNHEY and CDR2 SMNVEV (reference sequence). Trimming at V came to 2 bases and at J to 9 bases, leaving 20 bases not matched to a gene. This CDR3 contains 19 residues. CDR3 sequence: CASSLGREWNRGLKVEQFF. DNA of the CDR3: TGTGCCAGCAGTTTAGGTCGGGAGTGGAACAGGGGGCTAAAAGTTGAGCAGTTCTTC.

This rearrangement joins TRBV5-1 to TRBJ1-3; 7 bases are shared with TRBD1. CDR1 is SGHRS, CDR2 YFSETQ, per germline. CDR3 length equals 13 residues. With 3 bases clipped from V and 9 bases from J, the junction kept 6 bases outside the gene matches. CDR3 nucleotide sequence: TGCGCCAGCAGCTCGGACAGGCGAGGCACCATATATTTT. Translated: CASSSDRRGTIYF.

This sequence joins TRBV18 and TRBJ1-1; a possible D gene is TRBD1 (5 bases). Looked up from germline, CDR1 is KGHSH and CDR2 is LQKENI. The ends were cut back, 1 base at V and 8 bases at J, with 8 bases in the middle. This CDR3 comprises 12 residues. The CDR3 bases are TGTGCCAGCTCACCACGGACACGAGAAGCTTTCTTT. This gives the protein CASSPRTREAFF.

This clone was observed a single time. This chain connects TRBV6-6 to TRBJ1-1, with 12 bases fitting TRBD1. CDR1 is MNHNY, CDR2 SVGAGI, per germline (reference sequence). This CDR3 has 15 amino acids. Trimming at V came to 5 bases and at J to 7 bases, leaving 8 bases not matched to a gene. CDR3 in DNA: TGTGCCAGCAGTAGGATGGGGACAGGGGGCGATGAAGCTTTCTTT. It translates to CASSRMGTGGDEAFF.

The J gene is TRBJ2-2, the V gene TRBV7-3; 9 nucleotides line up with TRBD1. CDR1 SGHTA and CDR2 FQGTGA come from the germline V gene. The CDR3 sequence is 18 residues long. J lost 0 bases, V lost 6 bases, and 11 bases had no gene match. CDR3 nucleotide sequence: TGTGCCAGCAGTTTCCGGCCCGGGACAGGGACGAACACCGGGGAGCTGTTTTTT. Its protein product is CASSFRPGTGTNTGELFF.

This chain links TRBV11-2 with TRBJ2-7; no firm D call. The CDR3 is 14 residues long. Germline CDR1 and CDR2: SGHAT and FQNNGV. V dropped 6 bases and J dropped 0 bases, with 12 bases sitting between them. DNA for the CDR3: TGTGCCAGCAGGTCACCACAGAGCTCCTACGAGCAGTACTTC. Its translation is CASRSPQSSYEQYF.

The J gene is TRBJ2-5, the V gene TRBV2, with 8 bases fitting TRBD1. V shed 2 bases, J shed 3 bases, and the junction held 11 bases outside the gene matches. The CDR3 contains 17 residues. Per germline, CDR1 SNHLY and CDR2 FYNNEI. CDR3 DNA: TGTGCCAGCAGTGAAACGGGTCAGGGGGCGATTAAAGAGACCCAGTACTTC. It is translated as CASSETGQGAIKETQYF.

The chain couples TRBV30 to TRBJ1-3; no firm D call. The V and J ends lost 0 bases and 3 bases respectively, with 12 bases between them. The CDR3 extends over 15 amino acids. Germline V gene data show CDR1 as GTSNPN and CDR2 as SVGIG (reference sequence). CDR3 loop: CAWSVWAGFGNTIYF. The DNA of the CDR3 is TGTGCCTGGAGTGTATGGGCCGGTTTTGGAAACACCATATATTTT.

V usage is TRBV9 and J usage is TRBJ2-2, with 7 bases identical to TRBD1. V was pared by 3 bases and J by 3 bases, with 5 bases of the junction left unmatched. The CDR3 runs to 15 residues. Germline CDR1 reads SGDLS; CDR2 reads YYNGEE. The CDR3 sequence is CASSARDSYTGELFF. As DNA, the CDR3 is TGTGCCAGCAGCGCCCGGGACAGCTACACCGGGGAGCTGTTTTTT.

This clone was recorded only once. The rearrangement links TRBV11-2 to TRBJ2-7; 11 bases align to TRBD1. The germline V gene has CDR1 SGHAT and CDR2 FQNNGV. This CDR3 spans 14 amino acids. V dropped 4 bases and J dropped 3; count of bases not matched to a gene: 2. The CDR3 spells CASSSGTGGYEQYF. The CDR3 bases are TGTGCCAGCAGCTCCGGGACAGGGGGCTACGAGCAGTACTTC.

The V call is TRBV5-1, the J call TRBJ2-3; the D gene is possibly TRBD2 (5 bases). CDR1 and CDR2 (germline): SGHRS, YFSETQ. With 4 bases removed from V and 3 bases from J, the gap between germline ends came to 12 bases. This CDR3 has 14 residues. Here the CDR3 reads CASSTNSGTDTQYF. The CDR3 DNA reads TGCGCCAGCAGCACTAATTCGGGGACAGATACGCAGTATTTT.

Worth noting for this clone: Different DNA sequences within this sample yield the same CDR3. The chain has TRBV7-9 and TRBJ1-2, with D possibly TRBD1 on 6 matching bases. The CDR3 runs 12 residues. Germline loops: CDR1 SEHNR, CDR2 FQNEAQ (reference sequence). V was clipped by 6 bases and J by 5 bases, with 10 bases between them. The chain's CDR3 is CASSLGAYGYTF. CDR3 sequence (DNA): TGTGCCAGCAGTTTGGGGGCTTATGGCTACACCTTC.

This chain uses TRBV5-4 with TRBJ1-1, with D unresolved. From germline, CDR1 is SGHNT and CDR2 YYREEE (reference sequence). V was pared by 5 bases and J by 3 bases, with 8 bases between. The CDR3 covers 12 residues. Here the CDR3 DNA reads TGTGCCAGCAGAGGCGGGGACACTGAAGCTTTCTTT. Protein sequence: CASRGGDTEAFF.

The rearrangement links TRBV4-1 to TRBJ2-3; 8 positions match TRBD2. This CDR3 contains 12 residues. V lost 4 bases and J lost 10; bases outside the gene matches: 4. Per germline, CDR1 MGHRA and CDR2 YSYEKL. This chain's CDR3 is CASSLAGGAQYF. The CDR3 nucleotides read TGCGCCAGCAGCCTGGCGGGGGGAGCGCAGTATTTT.

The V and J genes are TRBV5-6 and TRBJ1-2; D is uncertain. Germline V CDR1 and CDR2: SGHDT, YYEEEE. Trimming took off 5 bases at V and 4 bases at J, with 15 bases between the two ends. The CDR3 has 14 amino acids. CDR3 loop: CASSSGGSFYGYTF. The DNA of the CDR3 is TGTGCCAGCAGTTCCGGAGGATCGTTCTATGGCTACACCTTC.

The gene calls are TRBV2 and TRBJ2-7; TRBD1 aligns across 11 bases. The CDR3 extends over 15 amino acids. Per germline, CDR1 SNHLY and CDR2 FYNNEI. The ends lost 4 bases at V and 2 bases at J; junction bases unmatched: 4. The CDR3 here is CASSAGTGGPYEQYF. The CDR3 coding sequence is TGTGCCAGCAGTGCCGGGACAGGGGGTCCCTACGAGCAGTACTTC. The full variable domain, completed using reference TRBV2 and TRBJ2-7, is EPEVTQTPSHQVTQMGQEVILRCVPISNHLYFYWYRQILGQKVEFLVSFYNNEISEKSEIFDDQFSVERPDGSNFTLKIRSTKLEDSAMYFCASSAGTGGPYEQYFGPGTRLTVT.

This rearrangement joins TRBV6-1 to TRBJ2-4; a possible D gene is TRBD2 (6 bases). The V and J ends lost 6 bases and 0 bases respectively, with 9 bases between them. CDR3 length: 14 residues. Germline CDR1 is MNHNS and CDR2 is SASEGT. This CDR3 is CASREGEAKNIQYF. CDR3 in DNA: TGTGCCAGCAGGGAGGGAGAAGCCAAAAACATTCAGTACTTC.

The CDR3 DNA is TGTGCCAGCTCACCACTTTGGACTAGCGGCACAGATACGCAGTATTTT. It codes for CASSPLWTSGTDTQYF. The chain has TRBV18 and TRBJ2-3; 9 nucleotides line up with TRBD2. The CDR3 has 16 amino acids. Germline V lookup: CDR1 KGHSH, CDR2 LQKENI. Unmatched junction bases numbered 3, after V lost 1 base and J lost 1 base. Complete variable domain (other parts from reference TRBV18 and TRBJ2-3): NAGVMQNPRHLVRRRGQEARLRCSPMKGHSHVYWYRQLPEEGLKFMVYLQKENIIDESGMPKERFSAEFPKEGPSILRIQQVVRGDSAAYFCASSPLWTSGTDTQYFGPGTRLTVL.

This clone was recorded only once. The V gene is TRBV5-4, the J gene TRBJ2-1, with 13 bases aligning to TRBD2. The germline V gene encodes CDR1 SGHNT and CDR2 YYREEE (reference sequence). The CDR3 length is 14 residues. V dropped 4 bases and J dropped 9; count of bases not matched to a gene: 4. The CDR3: CASSTSGGAIEQFF. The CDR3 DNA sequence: TGTGCCAGCAGCACTAGCGGGGGGGCTATTGAGCAGTTCTTC.